The T cell receptor (beta chain) described here comes from a study of cytomegalovirus exposure and HLA in healthy donors. General study results and limits: Later on, a genetic analysis was performed. It linked a missense variant in DCLRE1C with V- and J-gene trimming of TCR beta. A later analysis found most CMV-associated TCR beta chains apparently HLA-restricted.

A remark on this clone: Antigen: not known.

V dropped 4 bases and J dropped 3 bases, with 7 bases sitting between them. The CDR3 has 13 residues. CDR1 is SNHLY and CDR2 is FYNNEI in the germline V gene. The PCR used 60 Vbeta and 13 Jbeta primers. Using immunoSEQ multiplex PCR, the repertoire was profiled, and TCRdb retains in-frame clones only, with some absent. Here the sample spans under 110,000 clones, around 85% being singletons. The chain employs TRBV2 and TRBJ1-3; no firm D call. The TCR comes from a man aged 25-45 years in good health and CMV-seronegative. Input material: PBMCs. The CDR3 reads CASSVAVGNTIYF. The CDR3 nucleotides read TGTGCCAGCAGTGTGGCGGTTGGAAACACCATATATTTT. Drawing the rest from reference TRBV2 and TRBJ1-3, the complete variable domain is EPEVTQTPSHQVTQMGQEVILRCVPISNHLYFYWYRQILGQKVEFLVSFYNNEISEKSEIFDDQFSVERPDGSNFTLKIRSTKLEDSAMYFCASSVAVGNTIYFGEGSWLTVV.